What follows describes a single TCR beta chain. Antigen unknown. These data originate in a study of cytomegalovirus exposure and HLA in healthy donors. Findings of the study overall: V- and J-gene trimming in TCR beta was tied to a missense DCLRE1C variant by an analysis performed later. TCR sequences were mostly rare, though some public TCRs occurred in many donors.

Germline V gene sequence: CDR1 MGHDK, CDR2 SYGVNS. With 1 base clipped from V and 0 bases from J, the junction kept 5 bases outside the gene matches. This CDR3 spans 18 amino acids. It was with 60 Vbeta and 13 Jbeta primers that the PCR ran. The method was immunoSEQ multiplex PCR; TCRdb's version includes in-frame clones alone and lacks a portion of them. The data show 150,000 to 200,000 clones, with 70% to 90% seen just once and more than 1.5% held by the top ten. The source is a woman aged 18 to 35 in good health and CMV-seronegative. The chain uses TRBV25-1 and TRBJ2-2, with 10 nucleotides matching TRBD2. Specimen: PBMCs. CDR3 region: CASSESRSGRANTGELFF. CDR3 nucleotides: TGTGCCAGCAGTGAATCCCGAAGCGGGAGGGCGAACACCGGGGAGCTGTTTTTT.